This T cell receptor beta chain is drawn from a study of blood T cell repertoires in COVID-19. Overall study context: Collection of acute and convalescent COVID-19 samples took place in the United States, Italy and Spain.

Method: immunoSEQ multiplex PCR; TCRdb's copy keeps in-frame clones and lacks some. The sample has roughly 180,000 clones, approximately 85% seen once; the top ten hold approximately 8.9%. V gave up 8 bases and J gave up 10 bases, with 15 bases separating them. This CDR3 is 12 amino acids long. Germline V lookup: CDR1 MNHEY, CDR2 SVGAGI. The genes are TRBV6-5 and TRBJ2-1; a possible D gene is TRBD2 (5 bases). The sequenced sample consisted of peripheral blood. The sequence came from a woman aged 55-70 years with acute or convalescent COVID-19. The CDR3 nucleotides are TGTGCCAGCGGGAGCCGCTTACGGGAGCAGTTCTTC. It encodes CASGSRLREQFF.